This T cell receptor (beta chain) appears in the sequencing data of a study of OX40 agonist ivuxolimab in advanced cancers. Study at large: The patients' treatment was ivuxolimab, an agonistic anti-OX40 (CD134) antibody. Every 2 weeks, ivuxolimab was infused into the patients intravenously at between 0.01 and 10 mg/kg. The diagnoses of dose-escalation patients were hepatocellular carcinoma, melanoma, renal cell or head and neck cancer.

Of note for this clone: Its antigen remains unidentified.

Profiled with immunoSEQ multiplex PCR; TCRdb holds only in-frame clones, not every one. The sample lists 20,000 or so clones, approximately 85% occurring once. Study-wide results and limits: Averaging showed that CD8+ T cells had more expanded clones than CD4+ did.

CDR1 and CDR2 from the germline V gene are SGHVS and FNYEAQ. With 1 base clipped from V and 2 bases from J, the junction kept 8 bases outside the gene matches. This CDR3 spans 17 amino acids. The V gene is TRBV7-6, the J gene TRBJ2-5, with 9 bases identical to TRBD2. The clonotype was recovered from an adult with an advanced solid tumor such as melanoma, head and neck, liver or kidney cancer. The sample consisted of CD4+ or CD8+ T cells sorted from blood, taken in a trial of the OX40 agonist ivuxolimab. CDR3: CASSLGLSGGPQETQYF. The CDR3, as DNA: TGTGCCAGCAGCTTAGGTCTTAGCGGGGGACCTCAAGAGACCCAGTACTTC.